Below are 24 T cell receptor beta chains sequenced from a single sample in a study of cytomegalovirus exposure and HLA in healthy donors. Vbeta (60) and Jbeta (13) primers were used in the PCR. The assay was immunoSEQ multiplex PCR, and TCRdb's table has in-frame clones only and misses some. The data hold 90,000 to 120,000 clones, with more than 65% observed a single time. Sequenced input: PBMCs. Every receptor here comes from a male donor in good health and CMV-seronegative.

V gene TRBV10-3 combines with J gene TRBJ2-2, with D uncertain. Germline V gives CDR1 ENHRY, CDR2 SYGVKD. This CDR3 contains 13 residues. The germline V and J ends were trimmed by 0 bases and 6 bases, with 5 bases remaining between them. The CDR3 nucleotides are TGTGCCATCAGTGAGTCCGGTCCCGGGGAGCTGTTTTTT. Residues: CAISESGPGELFF.

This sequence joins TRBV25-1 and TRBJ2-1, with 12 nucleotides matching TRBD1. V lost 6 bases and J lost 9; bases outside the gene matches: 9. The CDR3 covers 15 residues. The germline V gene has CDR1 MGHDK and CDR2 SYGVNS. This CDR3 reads CASSSAGQGAGEQFF. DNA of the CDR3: TGTGCCAGCAGCTCGGCGGGACAGGGGGCCGGTGAGCAGTTCTTC. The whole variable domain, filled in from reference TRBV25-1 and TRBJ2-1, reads EADIYQTPRYLVIGTGKKITLECSQTMGHDKMYWYQQDPGMELHLIHYSYGVNSTEKGDLSSESTVSRIRTEHFPLTLESARPSHTSQYLCASSSAGQGAGEQFFGPGTRLTVL.

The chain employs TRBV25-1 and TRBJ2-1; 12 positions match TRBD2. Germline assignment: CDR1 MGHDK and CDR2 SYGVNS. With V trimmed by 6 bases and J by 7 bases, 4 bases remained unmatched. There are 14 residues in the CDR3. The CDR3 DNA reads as TGTGCCAGCAGGACTAGCGGGAGATCAAATGAGCAGTTCTTC. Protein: CASRTSGRSNEQFF.

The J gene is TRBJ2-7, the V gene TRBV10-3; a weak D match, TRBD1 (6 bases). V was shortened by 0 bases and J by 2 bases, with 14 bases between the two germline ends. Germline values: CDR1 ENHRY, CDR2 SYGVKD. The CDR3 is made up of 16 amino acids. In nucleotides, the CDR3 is TGTGCCATCAGTGAGTCCCGGGCAGGGGCTGCCTACGAGCAGTACTTC. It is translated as CAISESRAGAAYEQYF.

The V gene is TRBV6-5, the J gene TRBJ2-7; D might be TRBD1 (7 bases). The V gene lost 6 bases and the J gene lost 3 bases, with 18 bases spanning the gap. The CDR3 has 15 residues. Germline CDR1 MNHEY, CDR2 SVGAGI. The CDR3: CASRKMTGTLYEQYF. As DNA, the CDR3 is TGTGCCAGCAGGAAGATGACAGGGACTCTCTACGAGCAGTACTTC.

The chain's CDR3 is CASSLSGPRREGYTF. The CDR3 DNA sequence: TGTGCCAGCAGTTTATCCGGACCCCGGCGGGAGGGCTACACCTTC. This chain connects TRBV27 to TRBJ1-2; the D is unclear. The CDR3 spans 15 residues. V lost 0 bases, J lost 8 bases, and 16 bases lay in between. Germline CDR1 MNHEY, CDR2 SMNVEV (reference sequence).

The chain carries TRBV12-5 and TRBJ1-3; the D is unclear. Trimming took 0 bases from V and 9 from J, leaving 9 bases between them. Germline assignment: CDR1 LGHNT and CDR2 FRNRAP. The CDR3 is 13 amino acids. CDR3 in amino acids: CASGLVTRGTIYF. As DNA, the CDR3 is TGTGCTAGTGGTTTGGTAACACGCGGCACCATATATTTT.

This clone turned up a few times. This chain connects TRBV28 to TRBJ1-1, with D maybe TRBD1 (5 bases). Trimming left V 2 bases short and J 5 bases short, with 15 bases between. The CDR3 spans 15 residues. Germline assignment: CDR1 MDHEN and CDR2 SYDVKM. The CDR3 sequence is CASSLDETGGTEAFF. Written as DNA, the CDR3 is TGTGCCAGCAGTTTAGACGAGACGGGGGGAACTGAAGCTTTCTTT. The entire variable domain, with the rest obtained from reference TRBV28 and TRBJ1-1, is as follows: DVKVTQSSRYLVKRTGEKVFLECVQDMDHENMFWYRQDPGLGLRLIYFSYDVKMKEKGDIPEGYSVSREKKERFSLILESASTNQTSMYLCASSLDETGGTEAFFGQGTRLTVV.

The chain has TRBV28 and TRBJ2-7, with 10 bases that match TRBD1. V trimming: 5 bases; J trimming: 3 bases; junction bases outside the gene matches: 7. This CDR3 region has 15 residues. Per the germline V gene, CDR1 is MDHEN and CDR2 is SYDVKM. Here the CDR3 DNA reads TGTGCCAGCAGTAGACCGGGACAGGGGTTCTACGAGCAGTACTTC. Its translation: CASSRPGQGFYEQYF.

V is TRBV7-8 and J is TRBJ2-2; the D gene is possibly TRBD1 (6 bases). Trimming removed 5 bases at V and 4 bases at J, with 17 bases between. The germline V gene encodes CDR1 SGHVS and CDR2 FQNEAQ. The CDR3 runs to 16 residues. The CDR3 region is CASSTNRVFVTGELFF. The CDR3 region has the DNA TGTGCCAGCAGCACCAACAGGGTTTTTGTCACCGGGGAGCTGTTTTTT.

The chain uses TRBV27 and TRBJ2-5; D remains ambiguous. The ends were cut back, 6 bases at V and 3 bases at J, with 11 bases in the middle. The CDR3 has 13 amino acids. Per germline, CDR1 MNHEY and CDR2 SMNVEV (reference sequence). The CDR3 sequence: CASRRVGEETQYF. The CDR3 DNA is TGTGCCAGCAGACGAGTGGGCGAAGAGACCCAGTACTTC.

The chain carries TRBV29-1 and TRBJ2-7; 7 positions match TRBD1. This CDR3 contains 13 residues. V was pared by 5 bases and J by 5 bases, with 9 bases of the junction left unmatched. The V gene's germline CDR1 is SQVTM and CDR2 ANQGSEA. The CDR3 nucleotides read TGCAGCGTTAACGAACAGGGGCCCCACGAGCAGTACTTC. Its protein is CSVNEQGPHEQYF.

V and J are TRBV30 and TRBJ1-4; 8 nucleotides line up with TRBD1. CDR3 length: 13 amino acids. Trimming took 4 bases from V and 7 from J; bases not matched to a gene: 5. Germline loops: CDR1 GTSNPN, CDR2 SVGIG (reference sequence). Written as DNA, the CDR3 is TGTGCCTGGAATCAGGGGGCGTTTGAAAAACTGTTTTTT. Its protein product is CAWNQGAFEKLFF. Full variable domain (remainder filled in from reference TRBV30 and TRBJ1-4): SQTIHQWPATLVQPVGSPLSLECTVEGTSNPNLYWYRQAAGRGLQLLFYSVGIGQISSEVPQNLSASRPQDRQFILSSKKLLLSDSGFYLCAWNQGAFEKLFFGSGTQLSVL.

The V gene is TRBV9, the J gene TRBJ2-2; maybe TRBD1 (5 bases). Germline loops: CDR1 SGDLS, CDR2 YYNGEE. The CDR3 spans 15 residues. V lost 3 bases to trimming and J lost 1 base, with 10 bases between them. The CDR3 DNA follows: TGTGCCAGCAGCGAGCGTCAGGGGAACACCGGGGAGCTGTTTTTT. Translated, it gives CASSERQGNTGELFF.

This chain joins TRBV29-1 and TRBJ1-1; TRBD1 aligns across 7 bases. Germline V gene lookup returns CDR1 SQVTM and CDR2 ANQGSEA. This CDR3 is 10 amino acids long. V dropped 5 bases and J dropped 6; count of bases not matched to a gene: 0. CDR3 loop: CSVQGAEAFF. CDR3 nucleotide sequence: TGCAGCGTTCAGGGGGCTGAAGCTTTCTTT.

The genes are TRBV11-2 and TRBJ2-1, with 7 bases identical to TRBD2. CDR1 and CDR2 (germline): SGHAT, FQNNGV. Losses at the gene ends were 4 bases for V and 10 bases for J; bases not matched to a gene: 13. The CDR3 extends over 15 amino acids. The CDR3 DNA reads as TGTGCCAGCAGCTCTGCCCGGACTAGTCCCCTGGAGCAGTTCTTC. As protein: CASSSARTSPLEQFF.

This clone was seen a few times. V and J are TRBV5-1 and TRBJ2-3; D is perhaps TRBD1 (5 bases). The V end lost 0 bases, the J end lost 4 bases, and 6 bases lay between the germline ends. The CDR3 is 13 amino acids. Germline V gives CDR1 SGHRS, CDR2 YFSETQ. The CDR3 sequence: CASSLVGADTQYF. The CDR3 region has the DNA TGCGCCAGCAGCTTGGTAGGGGCAGATACGCAGTATTTT.

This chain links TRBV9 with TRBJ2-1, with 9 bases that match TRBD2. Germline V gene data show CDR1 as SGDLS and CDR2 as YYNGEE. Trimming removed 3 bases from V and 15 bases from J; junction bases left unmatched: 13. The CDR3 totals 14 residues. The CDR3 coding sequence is TGTGCCAGCAGCGCCTCATCTAGCGGGACCTCCGGGTTCTTC. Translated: CASSASSSGTSGFF.

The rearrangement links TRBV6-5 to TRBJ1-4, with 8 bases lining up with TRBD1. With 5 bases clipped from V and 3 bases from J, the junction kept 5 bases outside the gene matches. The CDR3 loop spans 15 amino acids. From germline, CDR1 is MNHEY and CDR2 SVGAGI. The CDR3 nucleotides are TGTGCCAGCAGTCCCTCGGACAGGGCTAATGAAAAACTGTTTTTT. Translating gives CASSPSDRANEKLFF.

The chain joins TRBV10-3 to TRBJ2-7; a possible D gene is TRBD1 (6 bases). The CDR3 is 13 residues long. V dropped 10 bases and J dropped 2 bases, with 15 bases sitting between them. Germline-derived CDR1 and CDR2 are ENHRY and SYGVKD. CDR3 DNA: TGTGCCACAGCGACAGGAACTACCTACGAGCAGTACTTC. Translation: CATATGTTYEQYF.

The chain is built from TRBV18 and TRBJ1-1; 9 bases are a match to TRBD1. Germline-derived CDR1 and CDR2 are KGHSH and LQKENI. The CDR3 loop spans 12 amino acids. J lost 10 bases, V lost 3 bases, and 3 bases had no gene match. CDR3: CASSPGQGRAFF. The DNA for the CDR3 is TGTGCCAGCTCACCTGGACAGGGGAGAGCTTTCTTT.

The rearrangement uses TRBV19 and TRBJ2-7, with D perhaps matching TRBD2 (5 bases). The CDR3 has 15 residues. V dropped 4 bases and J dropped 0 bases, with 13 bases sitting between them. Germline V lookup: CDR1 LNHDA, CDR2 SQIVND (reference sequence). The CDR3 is CASSTGVGSSYEQYF. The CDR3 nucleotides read TGTGCCAGTAGTACCGGGGTAGGAAGCTCCTACGAGCAGTACTTC.

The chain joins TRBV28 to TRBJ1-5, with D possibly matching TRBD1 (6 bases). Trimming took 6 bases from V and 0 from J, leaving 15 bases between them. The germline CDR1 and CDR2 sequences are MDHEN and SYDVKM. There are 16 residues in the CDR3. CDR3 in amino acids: CASSPHRANSNQPQHF. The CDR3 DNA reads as TGTGCCAGCAGCCCTCACAGGGCGAATAGCAATCAGCCCCAGCATTTT.

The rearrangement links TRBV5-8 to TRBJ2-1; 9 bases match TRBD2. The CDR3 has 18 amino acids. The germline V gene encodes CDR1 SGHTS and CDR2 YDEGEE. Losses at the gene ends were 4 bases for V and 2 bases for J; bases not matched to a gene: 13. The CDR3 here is CASSRNPLAGTAYNEQFF. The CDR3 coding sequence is TGTGCCAGCAGCCGGAACCCCCTAGCGGGGACCGCCTACAATGAGCAGTTCTTC.